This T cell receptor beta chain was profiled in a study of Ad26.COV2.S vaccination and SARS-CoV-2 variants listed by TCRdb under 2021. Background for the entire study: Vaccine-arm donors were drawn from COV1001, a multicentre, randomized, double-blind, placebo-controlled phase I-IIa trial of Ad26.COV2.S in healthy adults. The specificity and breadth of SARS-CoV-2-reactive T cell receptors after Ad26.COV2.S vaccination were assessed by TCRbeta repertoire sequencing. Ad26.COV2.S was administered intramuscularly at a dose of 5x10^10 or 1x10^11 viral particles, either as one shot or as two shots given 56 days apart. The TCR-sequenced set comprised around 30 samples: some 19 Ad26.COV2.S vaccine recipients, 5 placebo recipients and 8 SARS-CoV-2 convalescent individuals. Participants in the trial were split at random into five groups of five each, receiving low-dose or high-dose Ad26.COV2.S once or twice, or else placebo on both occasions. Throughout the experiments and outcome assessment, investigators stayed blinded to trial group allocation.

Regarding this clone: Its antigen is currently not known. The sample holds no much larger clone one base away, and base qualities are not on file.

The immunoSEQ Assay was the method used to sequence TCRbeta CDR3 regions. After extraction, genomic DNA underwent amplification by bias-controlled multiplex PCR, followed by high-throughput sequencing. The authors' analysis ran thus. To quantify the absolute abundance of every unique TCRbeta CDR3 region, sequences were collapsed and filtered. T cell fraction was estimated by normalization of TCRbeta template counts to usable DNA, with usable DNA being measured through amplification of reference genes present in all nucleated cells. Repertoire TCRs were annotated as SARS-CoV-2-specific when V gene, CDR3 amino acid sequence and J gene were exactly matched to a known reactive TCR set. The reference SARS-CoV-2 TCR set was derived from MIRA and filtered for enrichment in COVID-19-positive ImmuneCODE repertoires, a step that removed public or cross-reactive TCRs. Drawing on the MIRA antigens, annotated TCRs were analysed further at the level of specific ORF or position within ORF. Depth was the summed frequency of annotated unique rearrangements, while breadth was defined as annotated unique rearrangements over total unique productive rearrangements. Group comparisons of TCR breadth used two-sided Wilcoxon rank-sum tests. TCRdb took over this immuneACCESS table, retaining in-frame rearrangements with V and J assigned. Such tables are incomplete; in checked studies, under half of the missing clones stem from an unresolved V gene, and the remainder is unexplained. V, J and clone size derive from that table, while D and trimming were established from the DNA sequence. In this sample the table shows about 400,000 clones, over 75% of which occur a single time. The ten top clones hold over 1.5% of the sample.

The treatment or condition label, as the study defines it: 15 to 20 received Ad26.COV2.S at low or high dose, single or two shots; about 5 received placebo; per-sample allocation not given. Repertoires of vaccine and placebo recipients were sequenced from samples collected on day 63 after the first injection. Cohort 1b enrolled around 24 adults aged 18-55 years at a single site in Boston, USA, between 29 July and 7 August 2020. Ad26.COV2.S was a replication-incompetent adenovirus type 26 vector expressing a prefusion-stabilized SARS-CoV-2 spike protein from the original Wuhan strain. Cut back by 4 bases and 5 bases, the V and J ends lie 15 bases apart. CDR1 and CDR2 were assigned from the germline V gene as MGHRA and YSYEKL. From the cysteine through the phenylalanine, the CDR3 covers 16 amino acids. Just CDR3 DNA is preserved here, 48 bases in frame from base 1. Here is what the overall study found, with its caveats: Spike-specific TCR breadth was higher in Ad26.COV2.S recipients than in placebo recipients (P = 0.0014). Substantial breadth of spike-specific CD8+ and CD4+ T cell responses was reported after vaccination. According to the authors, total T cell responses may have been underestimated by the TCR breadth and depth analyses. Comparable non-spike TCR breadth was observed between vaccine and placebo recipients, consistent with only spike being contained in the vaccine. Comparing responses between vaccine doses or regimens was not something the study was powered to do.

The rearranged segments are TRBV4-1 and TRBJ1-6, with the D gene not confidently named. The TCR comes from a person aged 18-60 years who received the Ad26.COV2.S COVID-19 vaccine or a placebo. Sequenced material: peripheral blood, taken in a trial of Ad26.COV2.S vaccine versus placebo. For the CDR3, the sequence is CASSLAASADNSPLHF. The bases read TGCGCCAGCAGCCTAGCGGCGTCGGCAGATAATTCACCCCTCCACTTT.